Detailed here is one T cell receptor (beta chain). Its antigen remains unidentified. V was clipped by 4 bases and J by 4 bases, with 7 bases between them. Per the germline V gene, CDR1 is SGHRS and CDR2 is YFSETQ. This CDR3 contains 12 residues. TCRdb reanalysed the 5' RACE reads using MiXCR and keeps one entry per CDR3 protein. The data show roughly 1.6 million distinct CDR3 sequences, about 32% seen once. With no exceptions, donors were healthy Caucasians. The sample comes from a study of identical twins. Points from the study as a whole: Partly confounded zero-insertion analyses could result from invariant MAIT and iNKT cells.

Specimen: cord blood. This rearrangement joins TRBV5-1 to TRBJ2-3, with unresolved D. The source of this sequence is a newborn girl in good health. The CDR3 DNA is TGCGCCAGCAGCAACCCGTCAGATACGCAGTATTTT. Residues: CASSNPSDTQYF.